What follows describes a single TCR beta chain. How the authors handled the data: How many nucleated cells were present was estimated from reference gene primer amplification. The data were produced by immunoSEQ multiplex PCR, yet TCRdb's version contains in-frame clones alone and is incomplete. V, J and clone size are taken as reported in that table, and D and trimming were inferred from the DNA itself. The sample holds 130,000 to 150,000 clones; around 82% are singletons and the top ten take approximately 14%. The record originates from a study of blood T cell repertoires in COVID-19. Study information: Italy, Spain and the United States were the sources of the convalescent and acute COVID-19 samples. T cells, B-cell-depleted T cells, or PBMCs provided the cDNA or gDNA that served as material.

Sequencing input: peripheral blood. The TCR originated in a human donor with acute or convalescent COVID-19. The donor label of this sample is uncertain.

DNA of the CDR3: TGTGCCTGGAGGGGACAGGGGGGCCAAAACTATGGCTACACCTTC. Amino acids: CAWRGQGGQNYGYTF. J is TRBJ1-2 and V is TRBV30; 11 positions match TRBD1. The germline CDR1 and CDR2 sequences are GTSNPN and SVGIG (reference sequence). V lost 3 bases and J lost 2; bases outside the gene matches: 5. This CDR3 region has 15 residues.